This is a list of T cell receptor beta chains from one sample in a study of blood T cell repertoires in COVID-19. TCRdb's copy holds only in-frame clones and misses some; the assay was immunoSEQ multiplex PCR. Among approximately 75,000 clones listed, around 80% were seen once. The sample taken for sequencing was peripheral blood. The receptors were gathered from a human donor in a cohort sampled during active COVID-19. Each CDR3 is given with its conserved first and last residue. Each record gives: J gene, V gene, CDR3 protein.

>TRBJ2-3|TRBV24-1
CATRAAQYF
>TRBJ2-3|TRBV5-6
CASRQGALLTDTQYF
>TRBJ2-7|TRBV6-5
CASSYSRTGIAYEQYF
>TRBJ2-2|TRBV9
CASSVDLTNTGELFF
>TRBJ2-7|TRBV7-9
CASSWGQGAYEQYF
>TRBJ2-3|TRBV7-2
CASKAGPSKTTDTQYF
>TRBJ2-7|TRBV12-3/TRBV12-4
CASSLDNYEQYF
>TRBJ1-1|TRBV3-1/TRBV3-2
CASSRVRRSEAFF
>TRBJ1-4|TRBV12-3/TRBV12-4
CASSLRDSKKLFF
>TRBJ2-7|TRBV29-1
CSVASGGAYEQYF
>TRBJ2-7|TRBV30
CAWSVNTVYEQYF
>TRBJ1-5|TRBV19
CASSGQPFNQPQHF
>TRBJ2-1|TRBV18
CASSPRRGGDEQFF
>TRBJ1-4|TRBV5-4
CASSPSRRNNEKLFF
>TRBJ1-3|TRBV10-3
CAIMGSSGNTIYF
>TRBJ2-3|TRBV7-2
CASSFLRGADTQYF
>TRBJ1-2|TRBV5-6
CASSFGFRQGHYGYTF
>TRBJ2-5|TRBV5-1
CASSMGEGQETQYF